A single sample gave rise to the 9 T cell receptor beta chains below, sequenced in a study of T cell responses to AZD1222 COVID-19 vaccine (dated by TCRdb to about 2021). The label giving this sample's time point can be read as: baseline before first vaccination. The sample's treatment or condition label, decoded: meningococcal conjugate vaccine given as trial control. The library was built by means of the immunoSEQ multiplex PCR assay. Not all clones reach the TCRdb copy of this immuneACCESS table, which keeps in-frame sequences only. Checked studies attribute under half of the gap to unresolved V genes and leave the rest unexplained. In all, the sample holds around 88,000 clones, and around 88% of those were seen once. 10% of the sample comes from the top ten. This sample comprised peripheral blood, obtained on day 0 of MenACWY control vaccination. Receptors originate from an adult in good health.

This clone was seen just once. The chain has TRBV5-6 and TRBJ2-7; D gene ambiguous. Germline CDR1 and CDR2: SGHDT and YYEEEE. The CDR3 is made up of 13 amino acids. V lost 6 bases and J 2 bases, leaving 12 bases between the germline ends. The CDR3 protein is CASTHRATYEQYF. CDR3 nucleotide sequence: TGTGCCAGCACCCACCGGGCAACCTACGAGCAGTACTTC.

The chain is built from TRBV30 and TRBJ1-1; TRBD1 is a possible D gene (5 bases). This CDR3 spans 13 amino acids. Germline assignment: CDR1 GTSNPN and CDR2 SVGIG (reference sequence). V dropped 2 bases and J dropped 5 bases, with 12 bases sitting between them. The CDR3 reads CAWSIQGRTEAFF. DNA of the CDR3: TGTGCCTGGAGTATCCAGGGACGGACTGAAGCTTTCTTT.

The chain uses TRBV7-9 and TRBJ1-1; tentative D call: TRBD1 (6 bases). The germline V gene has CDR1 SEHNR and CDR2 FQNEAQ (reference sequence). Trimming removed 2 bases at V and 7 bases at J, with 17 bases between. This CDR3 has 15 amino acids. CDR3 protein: CASSLTGSASLEAFF. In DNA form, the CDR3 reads TGTGCCAGCAGCTTAACAGGGAGTGCTTCACTTGAAGCTTTCTTT.

CDR3 residues: CASSLHKTGTEAFF. The CDR3 DNA sequence: TGTGCCAGCAGCTTACACAAGACAGGGACTGAAGCTTTCTTT. This chain joins TRBV7-3 and TRBJ1-1; TRBD1 matches at 7 bases. V was clipped by 2 bases and J by 5 bases; unmatched bases: 5. The germline V gene has CDR1 SGHTA and CDR2 FQGTGA. This CDR3 region has 14 residues. Full variable domain (outside the CDR3, taken from reference TRBV7-3 and TRBJ1-1): GAGVSQTPSNKVTEKGKYVELRCDPISGHTALYWYRQSLGQGPEFLIYFQGTGAADDSGLPNDRFFAVRPEGSVSTLKIQRTERGDSAVYLCASSLHKTGTEAFFGQGTRLTVV.

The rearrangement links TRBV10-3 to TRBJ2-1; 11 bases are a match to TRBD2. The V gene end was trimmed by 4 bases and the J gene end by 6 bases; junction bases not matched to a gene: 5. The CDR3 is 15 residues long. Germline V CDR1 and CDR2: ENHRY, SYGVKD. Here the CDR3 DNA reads TGTGCCATCAGTGGTAGCGGGGGGGCCCTCAATGAGCAGTTCTTC. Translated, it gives CAISGSGGALNEQFF.

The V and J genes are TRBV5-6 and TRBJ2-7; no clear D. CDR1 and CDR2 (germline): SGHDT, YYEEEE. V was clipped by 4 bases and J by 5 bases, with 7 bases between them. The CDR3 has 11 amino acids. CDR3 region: CASSSFDEQYF. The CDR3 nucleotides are TGTGCCAGCAGCAGCTTCGACGAGCAGTACTTC. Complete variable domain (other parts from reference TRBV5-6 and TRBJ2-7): DAGVTQSPTHLIKTRGQQVTLRCSPKSGHDTVSWYQQALGQGPQFIFQYYEEEERQRGNFPDRFSGHQFPNYSSELNVNALLLGDSALYLCASSSFDEQYFGPGTRLTVT.

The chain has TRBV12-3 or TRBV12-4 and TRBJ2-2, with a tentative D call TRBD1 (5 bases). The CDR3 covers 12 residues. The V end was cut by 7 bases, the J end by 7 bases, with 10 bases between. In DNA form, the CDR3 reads TGTGCCAGCATCCAGGGCAACGGGGAGCTGTTTTTT. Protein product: CASIQGNGELFF.

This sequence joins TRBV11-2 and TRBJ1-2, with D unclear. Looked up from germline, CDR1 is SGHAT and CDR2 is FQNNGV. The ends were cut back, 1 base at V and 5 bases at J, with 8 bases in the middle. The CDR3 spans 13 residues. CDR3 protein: CASSLGPLYGYTF. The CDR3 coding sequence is TGTGCCAGCAGCTTAGGGCCATTATATGGCTACACCTTC. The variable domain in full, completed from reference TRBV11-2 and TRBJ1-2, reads EAGVAQSPRYKIIEKRQSVAFWCNPISGHATLYWYQQILGQGPKLLIQFQNNGVVDDSQLPKDRFSAERLKGVDSTLKIQPAKLEDSAVYLCASSLGPLYGYTFGSGTRLTVV.

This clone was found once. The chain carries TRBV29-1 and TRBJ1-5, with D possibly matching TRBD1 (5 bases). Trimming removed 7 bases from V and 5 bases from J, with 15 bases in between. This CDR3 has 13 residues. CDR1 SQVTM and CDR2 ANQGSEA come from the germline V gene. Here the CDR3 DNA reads TGCAGCGCCGGTGGGACTCGGGATCAGCCCCAGCATTTT. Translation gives CSAGGTRDQPQHF.